The following is a T cell receptor beta chain sequence with its context. Its antigen is unknown. PCR was performed using 60 Vbeta and 13 Jbeta primers. Produced via immunoSEQ multiplex PCR; TCRdb's table is partial and in-frame only. The sample lists 150,000 to 200,000 clones, 80% occurring once. This CDR3 comprises 15 residues. Germline V gene sequence: CDR1 MNHNY, CDR2 SVGAGI (reference sequence). V lost 0 bases and J 4 bases, leaving 11 bases between the germline ends. These data originate in a study of cytomegalovirus exposure and HLA in healthy donors. General study results and limits: An ancestry cluster, one associated with Asian ancestry, reportedly showed fewer N-insertions than the approximately 650-donor mean in a later analysis. An analysis that was carried out later associated about 17,000 TCR beta sequences with HLA alleles at 0.05 false discovery rate. Later analysis placed DRB1 highest and HLA-C lowest in TCR association rates, which differed by HLA locus. Researchers catalogued around 150 TCR beta chains as cytomegalovirus-associated.

Sequenced input: PBMCs. The receptor was isolated from a woman between 25 and 40 years old in good health and CMV-seronegative. The chain is built from TRBV6-6 and TRBJ2-3; weak D call: TRBD1 (6 bases). In nucleotides, the CDR3 is TGTGCCAGCAGTTACTCACAGGGTGGCCCAGATACGCAGTATTTT. Residues: CASSYSQGGPDTQYF.